This T cell receptor beta chain was observed in a study of blood T cell repertoires in COVID-19 (TCRdb year 2020). At the level of the whole study: Collaborator samples came from the United States, Italy and Spain and covered acute and convalescent phases of COVID-19. The prospective study material was composed of cDNA or gDNA derived from T cells, B-cell-depleted T cells, or PBMCs. The dataset comprised deeply sampled blood TCRbeta repertoires from subjects exposed to, actively infected with, or recovered from COVID-19. The repertoires were released in a freely available public database intended as a resource for research on the immune response to SARS-CoV-2. The samples were drawn from two sources: the first 160 participants of the ongoing ImmuneRACE study, and 1,000 to 1,500 subjects contributed by 6 global collaborators. Sample metadata almost always included a de-identified subject ID, COVID-19 status, age in years and sex. Where available, HLA class I and class II types were taken from metadata supplied by the sample provider and were not determined by assay-based typing. The full study reports these points: The quantity of clinical and demographic metadata differed by source and by participant and was supplied without curation.

Reading the germline V gene gives CDR1 KGHSH and CDR2 LQKENI. V and J are trimmed by 3 bases and 1 base, and the gene matches miss 1 base of the junction. Measured from the cysteine to the phenylalanine, the CDR3 is 14 residues long. Only CDR3 DNA is held: 42 bases, read in frame from base 1. Each collaborating institution followed its own protocols to collect whole blood in K2EDTA tubes. For TCRbeta analysis, collaborator samples were shipped as frozen whole blood, as isolated PBMCs, or as DNA extracted from either sample type. TCRbeta CDR3 regions were amplified from genomic DNA using the immunoSEQ Assay, a bias-controlled multiplex PCR. The original methods were these. Within the assay, amplification of reference gene primers was used to estimate how many nucleated cells each sample contained. Sequence reads were collapsed and filtered to measure the absolute abundance of every unique TCRbeta CDR3 rearrangement. Productive Simpson clonality was computed per sample as the square root of Simpson's diversity index over productive rearrangements. TCRdb's version of the immuneACCESS table is confined to in-frame rearrangements and falls short of the full clone set. An unresolved V gene accounts for under half of the shortfall where checked; the remainder is of unknown origin. That table supplies the V and J calls and clone size; D and trimming were determined from the DNA. The sample records 90,000 to 100,000 clones, roughly 80% of which are singletons. The ten largest clones represent over 8.5% of the sample.

Details on this clone: No cognate antigen has been identified for it. Per-base qualities were not stored, and no clone one base away is much larger.

This clonotype was sampled from a woman aged 80 or older with acute or convalescent COVID-19. In this chain, TRBV18 is recombined with TRBJ1-1, and 8 bases in between align with TRBD1. The sequenced sample was peripheral blood. The CDR3 reads as follows: CASSPTGGNTEAFF. The base sequence is TGTGCCAGCTCACCTACAGGGGGGAACACTGAAGCTTTCTTT.